This T cell receptor (beta chain) was profiled in a study of blood T cell repertoires in COVID-19. Study-wide background: The United States, Italy and Spain were the sources of the acute and convalescent COVID-19 samples.

Trimming left V 3 bases short and J 1 base short, with 10 bases between. Germline loops: CDR1 LNHDA, CDR2 SQIVND (reference sequence). The length of the CDR3 is 15 residues. Profiled with immunoSEQ multiplex PCR; TCRdb holds only in-frame clones, not every one. Of more than 60,000 clones listed, around nine tenths are singletons. The sequencing input was peripheral blood. The rearrangement links TRBV19 to TRBJ1-5; perhaps TRBD1 as D (5 bases). The sequence was collected from an elderly woman with active or convalescent COVID-19. CDR3 coding DNA: TGTGCCAGTAGTATGATTGGGGCAAGCAATCAGCCCCAGCATTTT. Translating gives CASSMIGASNQPQHF.